Listed here is a single TCR beta chain. Its matching antigen is unknown. The data belong to a study of T cell responses to AZD1222 COVID-19 vaccine. V was trimmed by 7 bases and J by 14 bases, leaving 18 bases between them. There are 13 residues in the CDR3. General study findings and limits: Clonal diversity was possibly underestimated; the donors were predominantly white British and more often female. Within unmutated variant regions lay the reported targets of nearly half of spike-specific TCRs. Baseline testing showed seropositivity in only a handful of AZD1222 recipients.

Here immunoSEQ multiplex PCR was the method, and the copy in TCRdb shows in-frame clones only, minus some. The sample contains 120,000 to 150,000 clones, 85% to 90% of which appear only once. The rearrangement joins TRBV12-3 or TRBV12-4 to TRBJ1-6; D not resolved. This TCR was sampled from an adult who received the AZD1222 COVID-19 vaccine. The sequencing here drew on peripheral blood, taken 28 days after the second AZD1222 dose. This CDR3 reads CASNLDRGWTLHF. The CDR3, as DNA: TGTGCCAGCAACTTAGATCGGGGTTGGACCCTCCACTTT.